This TCR beta chain was found in a study of post-analysis software for immune sequencing data. Across the study: Included among the disease courses, which were recorded for the cohort, were relapsing-remitting, secondary progressive and progressive-relapsing multiple sclerosis. Study observations and caveats: For normalized Chao1 diversity, multiple sclerosis patients scored significantly lower than controls did. Higher frequency in patients than in controls was seen for about five TRBV segments, with TRBV5-6, TRBV5-1 and TRBV20-1 among them.

Included in the TCR beta cDNA libraries were unique molecular identifiers. TCRdb passed the PCR reads through MiXCR, listing each CDR3 protein once. Of roughly 430,000 distinct CDR3 sequences listed, 35% to 45% are singletons. V dropped 3 bases and J dropped 3 bases, with 6 bases sitting between them. The CDR3 has 13 residues. CDR1 is SGHVS, CDR2 FNYEAQ, per germline. This clonotype was counted only a few times. The antigen is undetermined. The sequenced material came from blood. This sequence joins TRBV7-6 and TRBJ2-1; D not resolved. The sequence was collected from a girl aged 2-10 years with multiple sclerosis. As DNA, the CDR3 is TGTGCCAGCAGCTTTTCCCACTACAATGAGCAGTTCTTC. Its protein is CASSFSHYNEQFF.